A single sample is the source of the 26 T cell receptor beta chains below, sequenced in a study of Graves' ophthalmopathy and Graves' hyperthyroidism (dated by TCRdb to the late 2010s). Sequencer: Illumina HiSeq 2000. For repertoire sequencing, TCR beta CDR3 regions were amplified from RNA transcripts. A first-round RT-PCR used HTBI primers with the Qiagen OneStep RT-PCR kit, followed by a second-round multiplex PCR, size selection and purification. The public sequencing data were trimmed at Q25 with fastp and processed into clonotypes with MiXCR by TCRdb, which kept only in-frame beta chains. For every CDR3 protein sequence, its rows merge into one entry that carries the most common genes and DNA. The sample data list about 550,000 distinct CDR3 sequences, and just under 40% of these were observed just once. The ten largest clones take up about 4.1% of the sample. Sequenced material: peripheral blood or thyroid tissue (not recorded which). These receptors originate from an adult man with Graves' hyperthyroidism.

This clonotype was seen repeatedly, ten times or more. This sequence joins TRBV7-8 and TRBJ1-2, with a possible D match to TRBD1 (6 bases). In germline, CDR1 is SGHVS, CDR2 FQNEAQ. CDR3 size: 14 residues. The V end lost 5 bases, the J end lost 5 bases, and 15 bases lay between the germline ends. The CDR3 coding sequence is TGTGCCAGCAGCCCGGACAGTTGGTGGTATGGCTACACCTTC. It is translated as CASSPDSWWYGYTF.

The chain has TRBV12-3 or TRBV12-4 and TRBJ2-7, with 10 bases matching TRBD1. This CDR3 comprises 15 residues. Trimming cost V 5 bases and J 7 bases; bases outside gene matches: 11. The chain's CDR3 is CASSASGTGVREQYF. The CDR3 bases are TGTGCCAGCAGTGCCTCCGGGACAGGGGTTCGAGAGCAGTACTTC.

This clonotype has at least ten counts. The CDR3 bases are TGCGCCAGCAGCTTGTACCTCGACAGTTATGGCTACACCTTC. Its translation: CASSLYLDSYGYTF. The rearrangement joins TRBV5-1 to TRBJ1-2, with D possibly being TRBD1 (5 bases). Trimming took off 1 base at V and 5 bases at J, with 12 bases between the two ends. The CDR3 contains 14 residues. Germline V gives CDR1 SGHRS, CDR2 YFSETQ.

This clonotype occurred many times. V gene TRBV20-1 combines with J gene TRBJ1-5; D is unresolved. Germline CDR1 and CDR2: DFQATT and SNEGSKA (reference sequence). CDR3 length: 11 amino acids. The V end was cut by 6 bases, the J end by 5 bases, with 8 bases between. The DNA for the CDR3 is TGCAGTGCAAGGAACGATCAGCCCCAGCATTTT. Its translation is CSARNDQPQHF.

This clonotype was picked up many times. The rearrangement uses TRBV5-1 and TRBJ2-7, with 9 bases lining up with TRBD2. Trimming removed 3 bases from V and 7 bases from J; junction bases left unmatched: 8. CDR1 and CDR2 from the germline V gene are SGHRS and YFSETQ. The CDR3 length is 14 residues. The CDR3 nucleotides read TGCGCCAGCAGCTACGCGGGAGGGCCGGGGGAGCAGTACTTC. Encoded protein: CASSYAGGPGEQYF.

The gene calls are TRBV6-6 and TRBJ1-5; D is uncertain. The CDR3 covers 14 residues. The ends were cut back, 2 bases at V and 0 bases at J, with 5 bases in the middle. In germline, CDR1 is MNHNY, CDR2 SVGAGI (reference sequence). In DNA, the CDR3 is TGTGCCAGCAGTTACATAAATAGCAATCAGCCCCAGCATTTT. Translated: CASSYINSNQPQHF.

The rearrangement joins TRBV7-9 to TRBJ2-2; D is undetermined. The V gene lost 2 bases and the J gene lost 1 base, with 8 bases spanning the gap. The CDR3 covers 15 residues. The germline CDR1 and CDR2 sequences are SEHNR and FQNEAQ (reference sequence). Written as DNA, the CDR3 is TGTGCCAGCAGCTTATTAGCTGTGAACACCGGGGAGCTGTTTTTT. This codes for CASSLLAVNTGELFF.

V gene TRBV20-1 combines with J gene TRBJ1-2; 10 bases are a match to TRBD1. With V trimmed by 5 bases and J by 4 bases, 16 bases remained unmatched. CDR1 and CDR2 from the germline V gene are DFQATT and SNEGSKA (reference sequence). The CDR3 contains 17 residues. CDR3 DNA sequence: TGCAGTGCTCGTATAGCGGCCGGGACAGGGGATAGCTATGGCTACACCTTC. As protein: CSARIAAGTGDSYGYTF.

CDR3 sequence: CASSLAGFQETQYF. The CDR3 bases are TGTGCCAGCAGCTTGGCAGGCTTTCAAGAGACCCAGTACTTC. This sequence joins TRBV7-2 and TRBJ2-5; D not certain. With 3 bases removed from V and 2 bases from J, the gap between germline ends came to 10 bases. There are 14 residues in the CDR3. Germline V gene sequence: CDR1 SGHTA, CDR2 FQGNSA.

The CDR3 protein is CASSYKRGSGMGNQPQHF. CDR3 sequence (DNA): TGTGCCAGCAGTTACAAGAGGGGATCGGGGATGGGCAATCAGCCCCAGCATTTT. This chain links TRBV6-6 with TRBJ1-5; TRBD1 is a possible D gene (5 bases). V lost 2 bases and J lost 2, with 19 bases in between. The CDR3 is 18 residues long. Germline-derived CDR1 and CDR2 are MNHNY and SVGAGI (reference sequence).

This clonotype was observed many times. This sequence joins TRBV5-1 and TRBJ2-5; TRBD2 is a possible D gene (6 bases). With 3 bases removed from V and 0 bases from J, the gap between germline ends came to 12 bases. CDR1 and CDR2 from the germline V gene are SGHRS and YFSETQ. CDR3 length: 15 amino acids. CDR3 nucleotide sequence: TGCGCCAGCAGCTCCGGAGGAGGGGACCAAGAGACCCAGTACTTC. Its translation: CASSSGGGDQETQYF.

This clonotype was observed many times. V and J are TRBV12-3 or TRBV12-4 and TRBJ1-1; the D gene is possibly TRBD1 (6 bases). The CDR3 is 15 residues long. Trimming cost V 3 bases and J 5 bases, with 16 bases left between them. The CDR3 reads CASSFMGASRTEAFF. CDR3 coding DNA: TGTGCCAGCAGTTTTATGGGGGCCTCGAGGACTGAAGCTTTCTTT.

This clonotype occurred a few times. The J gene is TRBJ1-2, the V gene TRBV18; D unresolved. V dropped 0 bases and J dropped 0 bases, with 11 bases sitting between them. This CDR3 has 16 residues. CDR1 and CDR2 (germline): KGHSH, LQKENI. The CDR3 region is CASSPPGRITNYGYTF. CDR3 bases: TGTGCCAGCTCACCACCGGGTAGGATAACTAACTATGGCTACACCTTC.

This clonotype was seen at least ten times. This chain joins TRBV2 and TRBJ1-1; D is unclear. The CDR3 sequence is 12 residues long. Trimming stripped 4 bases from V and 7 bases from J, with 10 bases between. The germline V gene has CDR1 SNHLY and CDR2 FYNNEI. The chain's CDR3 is CASSVLGYEAFF. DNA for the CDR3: TGTGCCAGCAGTGTTCTTGGGTATGAAGCTTTCTTT.

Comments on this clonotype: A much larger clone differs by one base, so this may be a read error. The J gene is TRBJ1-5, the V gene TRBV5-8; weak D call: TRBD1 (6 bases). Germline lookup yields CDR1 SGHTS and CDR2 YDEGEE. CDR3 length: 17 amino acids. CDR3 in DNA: TGTGCCTGCAGCTTGGTCAGGACAGCCATCGACAATCAGCCCCAGCATTTT. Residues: CACSLVRTAIDNQPQHF.

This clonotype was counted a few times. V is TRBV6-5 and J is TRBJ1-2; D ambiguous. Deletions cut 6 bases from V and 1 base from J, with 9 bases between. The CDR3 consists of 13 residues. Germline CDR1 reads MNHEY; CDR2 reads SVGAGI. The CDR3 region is CASSLNFNYGYTF. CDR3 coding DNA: TGTGCCAGCAGCTTAAATTTTAACTATGGCTACACCTTC.

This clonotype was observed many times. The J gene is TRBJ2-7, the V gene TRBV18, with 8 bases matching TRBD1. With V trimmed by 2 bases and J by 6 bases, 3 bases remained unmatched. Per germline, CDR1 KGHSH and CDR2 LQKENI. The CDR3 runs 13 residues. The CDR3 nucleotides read TGTGCCAGCTCACCATCAGGGGGCGGCGAGCAGTACTTC. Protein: CASSPSGGGEQYF.

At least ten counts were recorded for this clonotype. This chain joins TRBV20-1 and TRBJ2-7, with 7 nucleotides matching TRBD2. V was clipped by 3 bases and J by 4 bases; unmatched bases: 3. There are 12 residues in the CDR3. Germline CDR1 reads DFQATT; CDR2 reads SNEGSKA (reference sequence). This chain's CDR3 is CSARRGNYEQYF. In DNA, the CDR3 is TGCAGTGCTAGGCGGGGGAATTACGAGCAGTACTTC.

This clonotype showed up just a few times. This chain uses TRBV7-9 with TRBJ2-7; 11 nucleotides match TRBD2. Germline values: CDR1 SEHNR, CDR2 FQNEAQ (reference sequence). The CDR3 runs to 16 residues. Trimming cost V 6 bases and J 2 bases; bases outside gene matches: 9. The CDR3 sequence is CASSYGSGGAAYEQYF. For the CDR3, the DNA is TGTGCCAGCAGTTACGGTAGCGGGGGGGCCGCCTACGAGCAGTACTTC.

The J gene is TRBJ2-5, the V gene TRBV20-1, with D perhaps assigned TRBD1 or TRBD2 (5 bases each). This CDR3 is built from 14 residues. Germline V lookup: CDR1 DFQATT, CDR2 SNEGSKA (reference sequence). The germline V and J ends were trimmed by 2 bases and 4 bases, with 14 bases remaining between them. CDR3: CSARSGTMRETQYF. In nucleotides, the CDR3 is TGCAGTGCTAGATCGGGGACGATGCGAGAGACCCAGTACTTC.

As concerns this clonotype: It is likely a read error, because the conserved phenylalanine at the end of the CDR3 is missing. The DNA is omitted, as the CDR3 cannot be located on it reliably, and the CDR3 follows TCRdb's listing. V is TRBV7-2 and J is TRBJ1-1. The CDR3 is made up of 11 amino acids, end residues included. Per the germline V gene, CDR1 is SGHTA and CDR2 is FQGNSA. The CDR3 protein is CASSFGTEANY.

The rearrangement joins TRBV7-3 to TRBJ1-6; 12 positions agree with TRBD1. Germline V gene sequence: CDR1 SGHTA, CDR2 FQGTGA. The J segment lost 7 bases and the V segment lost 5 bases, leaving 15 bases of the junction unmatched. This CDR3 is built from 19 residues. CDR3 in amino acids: CASSQGGPGQGAGNSPLHF. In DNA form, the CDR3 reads TGTGCCAGCAGCCAAGGGGGACCGGGACAGGGGGCGGGAAATTCACCCCTCCACTTT.

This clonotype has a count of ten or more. Written as DNA, the CDR3 is TGTGCCAGCAGAACCATGACGGTCCGTAATTCACCCCTCCACTTT. Its translation: CASRTMTVRNSPLHF. The chain employs TRBV6-5 and TRBJ1-6; no firm D call. Germline CDR1 and CDR2: MNHEY and SVGAGI. CDR3 length equals 15 residues. V dropped 6 bases and J dropped 6 bases, with 15 bases sitting between them.

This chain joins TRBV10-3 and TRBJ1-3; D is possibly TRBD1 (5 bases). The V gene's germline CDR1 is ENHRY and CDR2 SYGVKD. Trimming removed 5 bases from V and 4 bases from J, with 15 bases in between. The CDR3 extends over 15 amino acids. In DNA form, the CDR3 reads TGTGCCATCAGTCATGGGGGGTCACTCGGAAACACCATATATTTT. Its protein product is CAISHGGSLGNTIYF.

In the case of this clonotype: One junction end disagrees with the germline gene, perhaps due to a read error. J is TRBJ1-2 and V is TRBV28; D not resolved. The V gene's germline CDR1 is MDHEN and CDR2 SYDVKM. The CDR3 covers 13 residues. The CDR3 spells CAGSFGVNYGYTF. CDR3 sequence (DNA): TGTGCCGGCAGTTTCGGAGTAAACTATGGCTACACCTTC.

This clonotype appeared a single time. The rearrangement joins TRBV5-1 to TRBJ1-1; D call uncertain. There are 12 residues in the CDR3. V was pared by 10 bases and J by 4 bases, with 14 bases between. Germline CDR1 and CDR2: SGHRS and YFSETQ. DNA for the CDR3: TGCGCCCACGCGGGAGGTGGCACTGAAGCTTTCTTT. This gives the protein CAHAGGGTEAFF.